The rows below give T cell receptor beta chains drawn from one sample of a study of T cell responses to AZD1222 COVID-19 vaccine. Profiling relied on immunoSEQ multiplex PCR, and the TCRdb table lists in-frame clones only, not all of them. The sample lists about 59,000 clones; about 91% were seen once. Source: peripheral blood, taken 28 days after the second AZD1222 dose. The receptors here all came from an adult who received the AZD1222 COVID-19 vaccine. Each CDR3 is given without its conserved first and last residue. D genes are given only for firm matches.

.	TRBV10-3	TRBJ2-2	AISESRDTGELF
TRBD1	TRBV19	TRBJ1-4	ASRTTGNEKLF
.	TRBV6-1	TRBJ1-6	ASSEASDGYNSPLH
.	TRBV4-3	TRBJ2-1	ASSQFLSYNEQF
TRBD1	TRBV4-1	TRBJ1-5	ASSQDSTGFGQPQH
.	TRBV3-1/TRBV3-2	TRBJ2-3	ASSFSGPADTQY
.	TRBV7-9	TRBJ1-5	ASSQLQGYSNQPQH
TRBD2	TRBV19	TRBJ2-7	ASSLPGTSGTYEQY
TRBD1	TRBV5-6	TRBJ2-7	ASSTGTGISYEQY
.	TRBV30	TRBJ1-3	AWSRDSRNTIY